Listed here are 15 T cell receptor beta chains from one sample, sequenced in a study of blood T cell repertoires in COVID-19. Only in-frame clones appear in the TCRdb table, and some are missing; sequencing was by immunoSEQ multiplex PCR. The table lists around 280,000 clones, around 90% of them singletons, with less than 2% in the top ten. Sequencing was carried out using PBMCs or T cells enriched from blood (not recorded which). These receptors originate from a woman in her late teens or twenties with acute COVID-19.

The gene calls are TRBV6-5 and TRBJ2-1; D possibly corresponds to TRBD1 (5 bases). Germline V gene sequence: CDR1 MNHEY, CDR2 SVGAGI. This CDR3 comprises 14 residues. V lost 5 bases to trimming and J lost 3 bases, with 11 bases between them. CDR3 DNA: TGTGCCAGCAGTCCTAGACAGAACTACAATGAGCAGTTCTTC. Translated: CASSPRQNYNEQFF.

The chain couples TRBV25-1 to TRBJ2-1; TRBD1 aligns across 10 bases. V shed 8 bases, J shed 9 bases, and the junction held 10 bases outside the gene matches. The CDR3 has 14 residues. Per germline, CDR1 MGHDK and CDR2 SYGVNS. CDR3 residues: CASEGTGAIGEQFF. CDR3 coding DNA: TGTGCCAGCGAAGGGACAGGGGCCATCGGTGAGCAGTTCTTC.

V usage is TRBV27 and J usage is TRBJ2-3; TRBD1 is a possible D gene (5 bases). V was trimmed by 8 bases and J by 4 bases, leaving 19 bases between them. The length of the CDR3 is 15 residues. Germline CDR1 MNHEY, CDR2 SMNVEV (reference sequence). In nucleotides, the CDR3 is TGTGCCAGCGTCCCAGGGATGTCTTCCGCAGATACGCAGTATTTT. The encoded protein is CASVPGMSSADTQYF.

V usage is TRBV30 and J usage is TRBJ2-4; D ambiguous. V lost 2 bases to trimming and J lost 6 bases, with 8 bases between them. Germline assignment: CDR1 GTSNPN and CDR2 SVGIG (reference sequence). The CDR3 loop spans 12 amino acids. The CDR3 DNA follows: TGTGCCTGGAGTCCGGCGGTAAACATTCAGTACTTC. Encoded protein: CAWSPAVNIQYF.

CDR3 DNA sequence: TGCGCCAGCAGTGAGTCGCAGGGTCCCTCCTACGAGCAGTACTTC. The encoded protein is CASSESQGPSYEQYF. The chain employs TRBV10-1 and TRBJ2-7, with D perhaps matching TRBD1 (5 bases). The V end was cut by 0 bases, the J end by 0 bases, with 9 bases between. The germline CDR1 and CDR2 sequences are WNHNN and SYGVQD (reference sequence). This CDR3 is 15 amino acids long.

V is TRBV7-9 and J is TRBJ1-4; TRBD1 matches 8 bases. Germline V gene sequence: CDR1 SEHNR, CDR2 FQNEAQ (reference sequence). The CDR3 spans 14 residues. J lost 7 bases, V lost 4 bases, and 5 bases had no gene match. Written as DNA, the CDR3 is TGTGCCAGCAGCTACACAGGGGGAGGTGAAAAACTGTTTTTT. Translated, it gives CASSYTGGGEKLFF.

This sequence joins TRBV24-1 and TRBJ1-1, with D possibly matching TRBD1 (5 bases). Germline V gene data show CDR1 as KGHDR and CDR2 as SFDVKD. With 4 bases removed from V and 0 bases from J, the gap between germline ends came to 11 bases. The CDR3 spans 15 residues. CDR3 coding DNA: TGTGCCACCAGTGAAGGGGATGAGGTGAACACTGAAGCTTTCTTT. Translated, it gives CATSEGDEVNTEAFF.

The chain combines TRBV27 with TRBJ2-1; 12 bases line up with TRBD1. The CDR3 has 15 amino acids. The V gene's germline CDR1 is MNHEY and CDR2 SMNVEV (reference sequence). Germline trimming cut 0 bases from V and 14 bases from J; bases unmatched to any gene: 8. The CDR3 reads CASSLSRDRGRVKFF. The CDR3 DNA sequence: TGTGCCAGCAGTTTATCCAGGGACAGGGGGCGCGTTAAGTTCTTC.

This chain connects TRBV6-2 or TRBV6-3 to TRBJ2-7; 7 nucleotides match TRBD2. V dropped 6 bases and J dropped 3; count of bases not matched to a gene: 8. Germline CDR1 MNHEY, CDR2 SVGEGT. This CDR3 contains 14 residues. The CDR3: CASSHGLGNYEQYF. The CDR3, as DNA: TGTGCCAGCAGCCACGGACTAGGGAACTACGAGCAGTACTTC.

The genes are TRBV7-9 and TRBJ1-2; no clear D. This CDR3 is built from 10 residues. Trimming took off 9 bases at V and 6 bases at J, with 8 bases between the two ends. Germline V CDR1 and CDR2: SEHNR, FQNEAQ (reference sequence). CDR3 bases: TGTGCCAGTGTCGGAGATGGCTACACCTTC. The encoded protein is CASVGDGYTF.

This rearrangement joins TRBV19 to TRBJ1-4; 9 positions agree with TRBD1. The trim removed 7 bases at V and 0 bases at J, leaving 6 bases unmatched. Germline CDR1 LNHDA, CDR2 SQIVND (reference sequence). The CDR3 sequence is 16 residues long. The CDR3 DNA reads TGTGCCAGTAAAGGGACAGGGAGGTCAACTAATGAAAAACTGTTTTTT. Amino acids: CASKGTGRSTNEKLFF.

The CDR3 is CASIRVETDTQYF. The CDR3 DNA reads as TGTGCCAGCATTAGAGTAGAAACAGATACGCAGTATTTT. The chain carries TRBV6-5 and TRBJ2-3; D remains ambiguous. Germline V gene data show CDR1 as MNHEY and CDR2 as SVGAGI. V was trimmed by 7 bases and J by 3 bases, leaving 11 bases between them. The CDR3 sequence is 13 residues long.

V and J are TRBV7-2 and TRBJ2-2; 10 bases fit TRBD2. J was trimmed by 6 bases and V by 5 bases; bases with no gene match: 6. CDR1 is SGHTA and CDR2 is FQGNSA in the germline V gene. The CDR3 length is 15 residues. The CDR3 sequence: CASSVSGGAAGELFF. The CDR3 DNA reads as TGTGCCAGCAGCGTAAGCGGGGGGGCGGCCGGGGAGCTGTTTTTT.

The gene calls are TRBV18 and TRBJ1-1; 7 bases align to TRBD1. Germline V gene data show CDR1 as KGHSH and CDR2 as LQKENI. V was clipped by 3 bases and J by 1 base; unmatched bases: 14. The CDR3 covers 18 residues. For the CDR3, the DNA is TGTGCCAGCTCACCCCAGGACAGGAGTTTTTCCCCGAACACTGAAGCTTTCTTT. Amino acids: CASSPQDRSFSPNTEAFF.

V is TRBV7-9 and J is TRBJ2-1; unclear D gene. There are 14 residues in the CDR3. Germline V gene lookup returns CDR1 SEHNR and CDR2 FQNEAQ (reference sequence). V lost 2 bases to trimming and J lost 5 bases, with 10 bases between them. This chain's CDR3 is CASSLLGRDNEQFF. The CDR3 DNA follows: TGTGCCAGCAGCTTATTGGGCAGAGACAATGAGCAGTTCTTC.